The 17 T cell receptor beta chains below come from one sample, sequenced in a study of cytomegalovirus exposure and HLA in healthy donors. The primer mix had 60 Vbeta and 13 Jbeta primers. Libraries were prepared by immunoSEQ multiplex PCR; TCRdb keeps only in-frame clonotypes and omits some of them. The data contain around 150,000 clones, 65% to 80% of them singletons. The source material was PBMCs. The receptors derive from a man in his forties in good health and CMV-seronegative.

This clone was picked up one time. DNA of the CDR3: TGCGCCAGCAGCTTGGGGGGACAGGTCAATGAGCAGTTCTTC. It translates to CASSLGGQVNEQFF. The V call is TRBV5-1, the J call TRBJ2-1; 8 nucleotides align to TRBD1. This CDR3 has 14 amino acids. V shed 0 bases and J 6 bases; nucleotides not matched to a gene: 2. Germline-derived CDR1 and CDR2 are SGHRS and YFSETQ.

The chain links TRBV4-1 to TRBJ1-4; D is perhaps TRBD1 (6 bases). Per germline, CDR1 MGHRA and CDR2 YSYEKL. The CDR3 totals 18 residues. V was pared by 0 bases and J by 7 bases, with 21 bases between. The CDR3 protein is CASSQDPLDRFPGEKLFF. The CDR3 coding sequence is TGCGCCAGCAGCCAAGACCCCCTCGACAGGTTCCCGGGTGAAAAACTGTTTTTT.

The CDR3: CASSSGINGELFF. CDR3 bases: TGTGCCAGCAGCTCAGGGATTAACGGGGAGCTGTTTTTT. This chain links TRBV7-8 with TRBJ2-2, with a weak D call TRBD1 (5 bases). The CDR3 has 13 residues. Trimming removed 4 bases at V and 7 bases at J, with 10 bases between. Germline CDR1 reads SGHVS; CDR2 reads FQNEAQ.

This clone was detected only a few times. The V gene is TRBV7-2, the J gene TRBJ2-7, with a tentative D call TRBD2 (5 bases). Germline V CDR1 and CDR2: SGHTA, FQGNSA. V was pared by 5 bases and J by 7 bases, with 15 bases between. The CDR3 extends over 13 amino acids. The CDR3 loop reads CASSPRGLGEQYF. CDR3 nucleotides: TGTGCCAGCAGCCCTCGAGGGCTCGGGGAGCAGTACTTC.

V and J are TRBV5-1 and TRBJ2-7; 8 bases fit TRBD1. The germline V gene encodes CDR1 SGHRS and CDR2 YFSETQ. This CDR3 has 14 residues. V lost 8 bases and J lost 3; bases outside the gene matches: 10. The CDR3 sequence: CASQLGTGLYEQYF. The CDR3, as DNA: TGCGCCAGTCAACTCGGGACAGGACTCTACGAGCAGTACTTC.

The rearrangement uses TRBV28 and TRBJ1-4, with a tentative D call TRBD1 (6 bases). Germline assignment: CDR1 MDHEN and CDR2 SYDVKM. V shed 6 bases and J shed 0 bases, with 14 bases lying between them. This CDR3 region has 16 residues. The CDR3 here is CASSRRGAATNEKLFF. The CDR3 DNA follows: TGTGCCAGCAGCCGCCGGGGGGCGGCAACTAATGAAAAACTGTTTTTT.

Only one count was recorded for this clone. The chain is built from TRBV6-5 and TRBJ2-5; D might be TRBD1 (6 bases). The J call is in doubt because the DNA end fits TRBJ2-7 better. CDR1 is MNHEY, CDR2 SVGAGI, per germline. The CDR3 covers 14 residues. CDR3 nucleotides: TGTGCCAGCAGTTGGGGGCAAGTTGCCTACGAGCAGTACTTC. Its protein product is CASSWGQVAYEQYF.

CDR3 region: CASMTSHMTGELFF. DNA of the CDR3: TGTGCCAGTATGACTAGCCATATGACCGGGGAGCTGTTTTTT. This chain joins TRBV19 and TRBJ2-2; the match to TRBD2 covers 7 bases. Trimming took 7 bases from V and 5 from J; bases not matched to a gene: 7. The CDR3 sequence is 14 residues long. Germline V gene lookup returns CDR1 LNHDA and CDR2 SQIVND (reference sequence).

This clone was counted a single time. V usage is TRBV6-5 and J usage is TRBJ1-4; the D gene is possibly TRBD1 (6 bases). Germline CDR1 MNHEY, CDR2 SVGAGI. The germline V and J ends were trimmed by 7 bases and 2 bases, with 11 bases remaining between them. The CDR3 has 14 residues. The CDR3 region has the DNA TGTGCCAGCACTGGGGACACCACTAATGAAAAACTGTTTTTT. Amino acids: CASTGDTTNEKLFF.

The V and J genes are TRBV6-5 and TRBJ1-1; no clear D gene. This CDR3 has 13 residues. The V end was cut by 6 bases, the J end by 1 base, with 9 bases between. CDR1 and CDR2 (germline): MNHEY, SVGAGI. DNA of the CDR3: TGTGCCAGCAGCCCTCGGTCGAACACTGAAGCTTTCTTT. This codes for CASSPRSNTEAFF.

The rearrangement links TRBV7-8 to TRBJ2-7, with 10 bases that match TRBD2. This CDR3 comprises 16 residues. V was pared by 1 base and J by 0 bases, with 3 bases of the junction left unmatched. Looked up from germline, CDR1 is SGHVS and CDR2 is FQNEAQ. CDR3 sequence reads: CASSLVLAGASYEQYF. The CDR3 region has the DNA TGTGCCAGCAGCTTAGTCCTAGCGGGAGCCTCCTACGAGCAGTACTTC.

The chain links TRBV11-3 to TRBJ2-5; D is unclear. This CDR3 comprises 13 residues. Germline values: CDR1 SGHNT, CDR2 YENEEA. Trimming cost V 5 bases and J 5 bases, with 12 bases left between them. The CDR3 DNA sequence: TGTGCCAGCAGCCCGACAATTGGGGAGACCCAGTACTTC. It specifies CASSPTIGETQYF. Complete variable domain (other parts from reference TRBV11-3 and TRBJ2-5): EAGVVQSPRYKIIEKKQPVAFWCNPISGHNTLYWYLQNLGQGPELLIRYENEEAVDDSQLPKDRFSAERLKGVDSTLKIQPAELGDSAVYLCASSPTIGETQYFGPGTRLLVL.

This clone appeared a few times. This chain's CDR3 is CASSLTERVSETQYF. DNA of the CDR3: TGTGCCAGCAGCTTAACAGAGCGGGTGTCAGAGACCCAGTACTTC. This chain uses TRBV11-2 with TRBJ2-5; TRBD2 might be the D (6 bases). Trimming cost V 2 bases and J 4 bases, with 14 bases left between them. Germline assignment: CDR1 SGHAT and CDR2 FQNNGV. This CDR3 spans 15 amino acids.

The gene calls are TRBV27 and TRBJ2-7; 7 nucleotides match TRBD1. There are 18 residues in the CDR3. The V segment lost 4 bases and the J segment 7 bases; nucleotides outside the gene matches: 22. The germline V gene has CDR1 MNHEY and CDR2 SMNVEV (reference sequence). The DNA of the CDR3 is TGTGCCAGCAGTTCCCCTCCCTTAACAGGGGTCCGACCACCGGAGCAGTACTTC. This sequence encodes CASSSPPLTGVRPPEQYF.

The chain carries TRBV11-2 and TRBJ2-7, with 11 bases matching TRBD2. The CDR3 spans 14 residues. Germline V CDR1 and CDR2: SGHAT, FQNNGV. The V and J ends lost 5 bases and 6 bases, in that order; junction bases with no gene match: 6. The CDR3 is CASSVAGGQTEQYF. The CDR3 coding sequence is TGTGCCAGCAGCGTAGCGGGAGGGCAAACCGAGCAGTACTTC.

The gene calls are TRBV5-4 and TRBJ2-7; TRBD2 matches at 7 bases. There are 13 residues in the CDR3. V shed 4 bases, J shed 5 bases, and the junction held 6 bases outside the gene matches. Germline lookup yields CDR1 SGHNT and CDR2 YYREEE (reference sequence). The CDR3 nucleotides are TGTGCCAGCAGCACCCGACTAGCCGACGAGCAGTACTTC. Protein sequence: CASSTRLADEQYF.

With respect to this clone: Relative to the germline gene, one junction end is altered; a read error may explain this. V gene TRBV7-9 combines with J gene TRBJ2-7; tentative D call: TRBD2 (5 bases). Germline V gene sequence: CDR1 SEHNR, CDR2 FQNEAQ (reference sequence). This CDR3 contains 15 residues. CDR3 in DNA: TGTTCCAGCAGCGGCCCTTCGTCCCGCTCCTACGAGCAGTACTTC. As protein: CSSSGPSSRSYEQYF. The full variable domain, rest sourced from reference TRBV7-9 and TRBJ2-7, is DTGVSQNPRHKITKRGQNVTFRCDPISEHNRLYWYRQTLGQGPEFLTYFQNEAQLEKSRLLSDRFSAERPKGSFSTLEIQRTEQGDSAMYLCSSSGPSSRSYEQYFGPGTRLTVT.